This entry lists 26 T cell receptor beta chains sequenced from one sample in a study of T cell responses to AZD1222 COVID-19 vaccine. Produced via immunoSEQ multiplex PCR; TCRdb's table is partial and in-frame only. Counted here are roughly 140,000 clones, 85% to 90% occurring once; the ten biggest clones make up roughly 3%. Sequenced material: peripheral blood, taken on day 0 of AZD1222 vaccination. The receptors come from an adult in good health.

The chain employs TRBV4-1 and TRBJ2-6, with a weak D call TRBD2 (5 bases). CDR1 and CDR2 (germline): MGHRA, YSYEKL. Trimming took 0 bases from V and 1 from J, leaving 7 bases between them. This CDR3 spans 16 amino acids. As DNA, the CDR3 is TGCGCCAGCAGCCAAGATCGGGGTTCTGGGGCCAACGTCCTGACTTTC. It is translated as CASSQDRGSGANVLTF.

This chain links TRBV7-9 with TRBJ1-1; D not certain. The CDR3 contains 14 residues. The germline V and J ends were trimmed by 1 base and 0 bases, with 6 bases remaining between them. Germline values: CDR1 SEHNR, CDR2 FQNEAQ (reference sequence). The DNA for the CDR3 is TGTGCCAGCAGCTTAGAGCCTTTGAACACTGAAGCTTTCTTT. Residues: CASSLEPLNTEAFF.

This rearrangement joins TRBV2 to TRBJ2-1; D is possibly TRBD1 or TRBD2 (5 bases each). This CDR3 has 15 residues. Germline V gene data show CDR1 as SNHLY and CDR2 as FYNNEI. V was clipped by 6 bases and J by 7 bases, with 19 bases between them. The CDR3 loop is CASSQQGVQLNEQFF. The CDR3 DNA follows: TGTGCCAGCAGCCAGCAGGGAGTCCAGCTTAATGAGCAGTTCTTC.

The V and J genes are TRBV12-3 or TRBV12-4 and TRBJ2-7, with 9 bases matching TRBD1. The CDR3 consists of 12 residues. V lost 4 bases and J lost 9; bases outside the gene matches: 4. CDR3 DNA sequence: TGTGCCAGCAGTTCCGGGACAGGGACGCAGTACTTC. Translated, it gives CASSSGTGTQYF.

The V and J genes are TRBV30 and TRBJ1-5, with 7 bases matching TRBD1. CDR1 is GTSNPN, CDR2 SVGIG, per germline (reference sequence). Losses at the gene ends were 3 bases for V and 6 bases for J; bases not matched to a gene: 5. The CDR3 runs to 13 residues. CDR3 nucleotide sequence: TGTGCCTGGAGCTTGACAGGGAGTCAGCCCCAGCATTTT. Protein: CAWSLTGSQPQHF.

V gene TRBV20-1 combines with J gene TRBJ1-2; no definite D call. V was cut by 1 base and J by 6 bases, with 6 bases left in between. The CDR3 sequence is 11 residues long. Germline CDR1 reads DFQATT; CDR2 reads SNEGSKA (reference sequence). CDR3 bases: TGCAGTGCTAGAGTGCGCCATGGCTACACCTTC. Protein sequence: CSARVRHGYTF.

The chain has TRBV18 and TRBJ2-5, with 9 bases fitting TRBD1. The germline V gene encodes CDR1 KGHSH and CDR2 LQKENI. J lost 2 bases, V lost 4 bases, and 5 bases had no gene match. The CDR3 contains 15 residues. This CDR3 reads CASSLPGQGQETQYF. CDR3 nucleotide sequence: TGTGCCAGCTCACTGCCGGGACAGGGACAAGAGACCCAGTACTTC.

The V call is TRBV7-7, the J call TRBJ2-2; 8 bases map to TRBD2. J gave up 4 bases and V 7 bases, and 8 bases lay outside the gene matches. The CDR3 has 15 residues. Per germline, CDR1 SSHAT and CDR2 FNYEAQ (reference sequence). CDR3 in amino acids: CASTPLSGSTGELFF. DNA of the CDR3: TGTGCCAGCACCCCTCTCAGCGGGAGCACCGGGGAGCTGTTTTTT. Complete variable domain (other parts from reference TRBV7-7 and TRBJ2-2): GAGVSQSPRYKVTKRGQDVTLRCDPISSHATLYWYQQALGQGPEFLTYFNYEAQPDKSGLPSDRFSAERPEGSISTLTIQRTEQRDSAMYRCASTPLSGSTGELFFGEGSRLTVL.

This clone was recorded only once. The J gene is TRBJ2-1, the V gene TRBV27, with TRBD2 matching 8 bases. Germline V gene sequence: CDR1 MNHEY, CDR2 SMNVEV (reference sequence). The J segment lost 3 bases and the V segment lost 6 bases, leaving 16 bases of the junction unmatched. The CDR3 is made up of 18 amino acids. The CDR3 loop reads CASRRALAGTRFYNEQFF. The CDR3 DNA sequence: TGTGCCAGCAGGCGCGCGCTCGCCGGGACTAGATTCTACAATGAGCAGTTCTTC.

The chain recombines TRBV10-1 with TRBJ2-7; D gene uncertain. Trimming pared 9 bases from V and 3 bases from J, leaving 9 bases between. Germline V lookup: CDR1 WNHNN, CDR2 SYGVQD (reference sequence). The CDR3 runs 11 residues. CDR3 coding DNA: TGCGCCAGTTCCGGCGGCTACGAGCAGTACTTC. Translating it yields CASSGGYEQYF.

The chain has TRBV9 and TRBJ2-1; the D is unclear. The V gene lost 4 bases and the J gene lost 5 bases, with 10 bases spanning the gap. The CDR3 is 13 amino acids. From germline, CDR1 is SGDLS and CDR2 YYNGEE. Written as DNA, the CDR3 is TGTGCCAGCAGCTCCCCTAACCACAATGAGCAGTTCTTC. It encodes CASSSPNHNEQFF.

This clone was observed a single time. The CDR3 DNA follows: TGTGCCAGCAGTTACGGCGGGGTGGGCAATGAGCAGTTCTTC. As protein: CASSYGGVGNEQFF. The V call is TRBV6-2 or TRBV6-3, the J call TRBJ2-1, with TRBD2 as a possible D gene (6 bases). The length of the CDR3 is 14 residues. V lost 2 bases and J 6 bases, leaving 11 bases between the germline ends. The germline V gene encodes CDR1 MNHEY and CDR2 SVGEGT.

J is TRBJ2-7 and V is TRBV5-1; 7 positions agree with TRBD2. This CDR3 contains 16 residues. CDR1 is SGHRS, CDR2 YFSETQ, per germline. Unmatched junction bases numbered 10, after V lost 0 bases and J lost 4 bases. The CDR3 is CASSLAFGGSGYEQYF. In DNA, the CDR3 is TGCGCCAGCAGCTTGGCCTTCGGCGGGAGTGGGTACGAGCAGTACTTC.

The V and J genes are TRBV4-2 and TRBJ1-5, with D maybe TRBD1 (5 bases). Germline CDR1 LGHNA, CDR2 YNFKEQ. The CDR3 is 16 residues long. V was trimmed by 6 bases and J by 3 bases, leaving 18 bases between them. The CDR3 spells CASSLTGTGPNQPQHF. The CDR3 region has the DNA TGTGCCAGCAGTCTAACTGGGACTGGACCCAATCAGCCCCAGCATTTT.

V usage is TRBV18 and J usage is TRBJ2-3; the D is unclear. The V gene lost 5 bases and the J gene lost 0 bases, with 9 bases spanning the gap. The CDR3 is made up of 14 amino acids. Germline values: CDR1 KGHSH, CDR2 LQKENI. DNA for the CDR3: TGTGCCAGCTCAACGACGGAGAGCACAGATACGCAGTATTTT. As protein: CASSTTESTDTQYF.

The chain joins TRBV18 to TRBJ1-6; D is uncertain. The V end was cut by 2 bases, the J end by 5 bases, with 1 base between. The CDR3 runs to 12 residues. Germline CDR1 KGHSH, CDR2 LQKENI. The CDR3 region is CASSPDNSPLHF. CDR3 nucleotide sequence: TGTGCCAGCTCACCAGATAATTCACCCCTCCACTTT.

The chain uses TRBV20-1 and TRBJ1-1; possibly TRBD1 for D (5 bases). The CDR3 totals 17 residues. The V end was cut by 3 bases, the J end by 5 bases, with 25 bases between. Germline values: CDR1 DFQATT, CDR2 SNEGSKA (reference sequence). The CDR3 loop reads CSASFLSQGGAGTEAFF. The CDR3 DNA is TGCAGTGCTAGTTTTCTTTCGCAGGGAGGGGCCGGGACTGAAGCTTTCTTT.

CDR3 region: CASSLFGNTIYF. The CDR3 region has the DNA TGTGCCAGCAGCTTGTTTGGAAACACCATATATTTT. The chain joins TRBV5-8 to TRBJ1-3, with unresolved D. CDR3 length equals 12 residues. The V gene's germline CDR1 is SGHTS and CDR2 YDEGEE. V was pared by 1 base and J by 3 bases, with 2 bases between.

This chain joins TRBV18 and TRBJ1-6, with no clear D. Trimming took off 3 bases at V and 5 bases at J, with 11 bases between the two ends. Germline CDR1 is KGHSH and CDR2 is LQKENI. This CDR3 contains 15 residues. The CDR3 nucleotides are TGTGCCAGCTCACCTTTTGCAGAAAATAATTCACCCCTCCACTTT. It codes for CASSPFAENNSPLHF.

The chain combines TRBV10-3 with TRBJ2-2; D uncertain. The CDR3 contains 11 residues. CDR1 is ENHRY, CDR2 SYGVKD, per germline. The V gene lost 8 bases and the J gene lost 3 bases, with 4 bases spanning the gap. DNA of the CDR3: TGTGCCATCTGGGACACCGGGGAGCTGTTTTTT. Protein sequence: CAIWDTGELFF.

The chain combines TRBV3-1 (or the pseudogene TRBV3-2) with TRBJ2-5, with 7 bases aligning to TRBD2. Germline CDR1 and CDR2: LGHDT and YNNKEL (reference sequence). Germline trimming cut 2 bases from V and 1 base from J; bases unmatched to any gene: 7. The CDR3 is 16 residues long. The DNA for the CDR3 is TGTGCCAGCAGCCAAAATAGGGACTACCCCCAAGAGACCCAGTACTTC. It specifies CASSQNRDYPQETQYF.

The chain carries TRBV12-3 or TRBV12-4 and TRBJ2-1; D gene ambiguous. V shed 6 bases and J shed 9 bases, with 12 bases lying between them. CDR3 length: 12 residues. The CDR3, as DNA: TGTGCCAGCAGGGACGCGGTGCCTGAGCAGTTCTTC. The encoded protein is CASRDAVPEQFF.

The chain joins TRBV5-4 to TRBJ1-2; 7 bases align to TRBD1. This CDR3 spans 16 amino acids. V lost 0 bases and J lost 6; bases outside the gene matches: 11. Germline V gives CDR1 SGHNT, CDR2 YYREEE (reference sequence). The DNA for the CDR3 is TGTGCCAGCAGCTTGGGACAGGGTAGGGTACGGAATGGCTACACCTTC. Residues: CASSLGQGRVRNGYTF.

This clone came up once. The chain has TRBV24-1 and TRBJ2-2; D ambiguous. V gave up 4 bases and J gave up 6 bases, with 14 bases separating them. This CDR3 has 15 amino acids. The germline V gene has CDR1 KGHDR and CDR2 SFDVKD. Written as DNA, the CDR3 is TGTGCCACCAGTGAACACACTCTCGGTCCCGGGGAGCTGTTTTTT. It translates to CATSEHTLGPGELFF.

V is TRBV28 and J is TRBJ1-6, with 8 bases that match TRBD1. CDR1 is MDHEN and CDR2 is SYDVKM in the germline V gene. J was trimmed by 7 bases and V by 5 bases; bases with no gene match: 4. The CDR3 length is 14 residues. The DNA of the CDR3 is TGTGCCAGCAGTCGGACAGGGTTGAATTCACCCCTCCACTTT. The encoded protein is CASSRTGLNSPLHF. The full variable domain, its missing parts supplied by reference TRBV28 and TRBJ1-6, is DVKVTQSSRYLVKRTGEKVFLECVQDMDHENMFWYRQDPGLGLRLIYFSYDVKMKEKGDIPEGYSVSREKKERFSLILESASTNQTSMYLCASSRTGLNSPLHFGNGTRLTVT.

This clone was seen only a few times. This sequence joins TRBV12-3 or TRBV12-4 and TRBJ1-2; TRBD1 might be the D (5 bases). The CDR3 sequence is 13 residues long. Between the trimmed V and J ends, which lost 6 bases and 4 bases, there was a span of 12 bases. CDR3 region: CASSRRQIYGYTF. The CDR3 coding sequence is TGTGCCAGCAGCAGGCGACAGATCTATGGCTACACCTTC.